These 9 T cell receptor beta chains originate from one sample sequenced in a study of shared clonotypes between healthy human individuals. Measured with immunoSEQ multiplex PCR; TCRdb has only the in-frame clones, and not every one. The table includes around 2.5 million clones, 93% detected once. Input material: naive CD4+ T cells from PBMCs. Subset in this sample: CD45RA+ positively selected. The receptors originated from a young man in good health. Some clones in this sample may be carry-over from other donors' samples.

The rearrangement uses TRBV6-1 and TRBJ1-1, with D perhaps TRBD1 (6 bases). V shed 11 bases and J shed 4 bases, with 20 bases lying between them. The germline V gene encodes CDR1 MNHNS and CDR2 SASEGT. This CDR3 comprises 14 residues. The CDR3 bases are TGTGCCTCCTCGTTCGGGGGCGCAGGCACTGAAGCTTTCTTT. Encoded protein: CASSFGGAGTEAFF.

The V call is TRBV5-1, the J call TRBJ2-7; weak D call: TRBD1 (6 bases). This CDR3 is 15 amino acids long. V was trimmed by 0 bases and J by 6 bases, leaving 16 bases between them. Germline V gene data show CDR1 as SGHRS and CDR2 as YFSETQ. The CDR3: CASSLEQGESSEQYF. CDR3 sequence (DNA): TGCGCCAGCAGCTTGGAACAGGGAGAGTCGTCCGAGCAGTACTTC.

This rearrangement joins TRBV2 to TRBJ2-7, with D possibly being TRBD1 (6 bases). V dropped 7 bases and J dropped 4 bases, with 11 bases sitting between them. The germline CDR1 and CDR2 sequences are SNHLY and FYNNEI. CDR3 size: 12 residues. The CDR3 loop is CASNREKYEQYF. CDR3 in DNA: TGTGCCAGCAACAGGGAAAAATACGAGCAGTACTTC.

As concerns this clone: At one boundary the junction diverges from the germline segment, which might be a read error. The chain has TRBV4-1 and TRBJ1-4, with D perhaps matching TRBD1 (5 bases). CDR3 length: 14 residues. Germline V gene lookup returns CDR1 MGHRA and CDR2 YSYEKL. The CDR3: CASSQAWGSERLFF. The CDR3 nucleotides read TGCGCCAGCAGCCAAGCATGGGGGTCTGAAAGACTGTTTTTT.

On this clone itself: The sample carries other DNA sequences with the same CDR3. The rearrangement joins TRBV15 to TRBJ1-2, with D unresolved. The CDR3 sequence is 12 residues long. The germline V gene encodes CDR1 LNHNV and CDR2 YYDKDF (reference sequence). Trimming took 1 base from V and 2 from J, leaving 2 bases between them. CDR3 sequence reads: CATSRANYGYTF. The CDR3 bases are TGTGCCACCAGCAGAGCAAACTATGGCTACACCTTC.

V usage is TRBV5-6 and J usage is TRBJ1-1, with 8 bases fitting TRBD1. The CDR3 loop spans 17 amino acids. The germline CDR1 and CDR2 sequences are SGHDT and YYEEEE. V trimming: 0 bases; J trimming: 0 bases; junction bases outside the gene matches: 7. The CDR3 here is CASSLGAGGAMNTEAFF. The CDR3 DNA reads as TGTGCCAGCAGCTTGGGGGCAGGGGGCGCGATGAACACTGAAGCTTTCTTT.

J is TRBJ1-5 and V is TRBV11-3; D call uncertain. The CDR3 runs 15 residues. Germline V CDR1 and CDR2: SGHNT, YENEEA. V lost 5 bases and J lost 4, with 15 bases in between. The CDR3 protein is CASSRGGSPNQPQHF. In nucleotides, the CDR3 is TGTGCCAGCAGCCGCGGAGGGTCTCCTAATCAGCCCCAGCATTTT.

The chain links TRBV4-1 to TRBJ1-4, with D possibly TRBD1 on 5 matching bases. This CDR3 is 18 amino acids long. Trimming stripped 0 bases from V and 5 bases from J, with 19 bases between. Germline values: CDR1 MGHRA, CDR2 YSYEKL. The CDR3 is CASSQEGRPTGSNEKLFF. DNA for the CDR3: TGCGCCAGCAGCCAAGAGGGACGACCCACGGGATCGAATGAAAAACTGTTTTTT.

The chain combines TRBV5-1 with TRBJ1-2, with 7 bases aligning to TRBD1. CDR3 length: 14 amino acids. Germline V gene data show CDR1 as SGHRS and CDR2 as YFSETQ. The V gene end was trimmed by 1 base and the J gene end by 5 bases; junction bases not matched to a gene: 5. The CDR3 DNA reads TGCGCCAGCAGCTTGCCCAGGGGGGGATATGGCTACACCTTC. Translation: CASSLPRGGYGYTF.